This paragraph covers one T cell receptor beta chain sequence. The method was immunoSEQ multiplex PCR; TCRdb's version includes in-frame clones alone and lacks a portion of them. The sample holds 20,000 to 25,000 clones, 75% to 90% seen once. The sample belongs to a study of T cells in narcolepsy. Unmatched junction bases numbered 4, after V lost 7 bases and J lost 1 base. The CDR3 is 15 residues long. CDR1 SGHTA and CDR2 FQGNSA come from the germline V gene. The chain combines TRBV7-2 with TRBJ2-6; 7 bases are a match to TRBD1. The clonotype originates from a human donor with narcolepsy. The sample was CD45RA- memory CD4+ T cells from PBMCs. The CDR3 here is CASTPGGSGANVLTF. CDR3 bases: TGTGCCAGCACCCCAGGGGGATCTGGGGCCAACGTCCTGACTTTC. The variable domain in full, completed from reference TRBV7-2 and TRBJ2-6, reads GAGVSQSPSNKVTEKGKDVELRCDPISGHTALYWYRQSLGQGLEFLIYFQGNSAPDKSGLPSDRFSAERTGGSVSTLTIQRTQQEDSAVYLCASTPGGSGANVLTFGAGSRLTVL.